This is a list of T cell receptor beta chains from one sample in a study of OX40 agonist ivuxolimab in advanced cancers. Sequenced by immunoSEQ multiplex PCR; TCRdb stores in-frame clones only, minus some. The sample yields about 94,000 clones, around 86% seen once. The input for sequencing was CD4+ or CD8+ T cells sorted from blood, taken in a trial of the OX40 agonist ivuxolimab. These receptors were collected from an adult with an advanced solid tumor such as melanoma, head and neck, liver or kidney cancer. Both conserved end residues are part of each CDR3. D genes are given only for firm matches. Size values are once, few and many counts, or a class for expanded clones, and some rows have none.

TGCGCCAGCAGCCAAGACGCGGTTGGTGAAAAACTGTTTTTT | CASSQDAVGEKLFF | . | few | TRBJ1-4 | TRBV4-3
TGTGCCAGCAGTTATCTCGCAGGGCGTAATTCACCCCTCCACTTT | CASSYLAGRNSPLHF | . | . | TRBJ1-6 | TRBV6-5
TGTGCCAGCAGTTCGACCCTGTATGAGCAGTTCTTC | CASSSTLYEQFF | . | . | TRBJ2-1 | TRBV27
TGTGCCAGCAGCCGCTCCGGGACAGAAAATAGCGGGAACACCATATATTTT | CASSRSGTENSGNTIYF | TRBD1 | . | TRBJ1-3 | TRBV7-2
TGTGCCAGCAGCTTAGATACAGGGGACACCTATGGCTACACCTTC | CASSLDTGDTYGYTF | TRBD1 | . | TRBJ1-2 | TRBV7-2
TGTGCCAGCAGTAGACAGAAGATCATGAACACTGAAGCTTTCTTT | CASSRQKIMNTEAFF | . | few | TRBJ1-1 | TRBV6-6
TGTGCCATCAGTGAGAGGGCTAGCGCAGCTAGCACAGATACGCAGTATTTT | CAISERASAASTDTQYF | . | once | TRBJ2-3 | TRBV10-3
TGTGCCATCAGACCCGGGGGGGCCATCGGTAATGAGCAGTTCTTC | CAIRPGGAIGNEQFF | TRBD2 | . | TRBJ2-1 | TRBV10-3
TGTGCTTCTCAGTCGGGGAAGGAGACCCAGTACTTC | CASQSGKETQYF | . | few | TRBJ2-5 | TRBV5-6
TGTGCGGCCGGGGAAGCTGAGACCCAGTACTTC | CAAGEAETQYF | . | . | TRBJ2-5 | TRBV7-7
TGCAGTGCTAGTTCTGGTGAGCAGTTCTTC | CSASSGEQFF | . | . | TRBJ2-1 | TRBV20-1
TGTGCCATCAGTGAAGGTGAACTAGCGGGGGGAGGTGAGCAGTTCTTC | CAISEGELAGGGEQFF | TRBD2 | . | TRBJ2-1 | TRBV10-3
TGTGCCAGCTCACCAGGAGGGAATTCACCCCTCCACTTT | CASSPGGNSPLHF | . | . | TRBJ1-6 | TRBV18
TGCGCCAGCAGCTCGGGACAGGGGAATCAGCCCCAGCATTTT | CASSSGQGNQPQHF | TRBD1 | . | TRBJ1-5 | TRBV5-1
TGCGCCAGCAGCACTAGCGGGGGGGCAGGACAAGAGACCCAGTACTTC | CASSTSGGAGQETQYF | TRBD2 | . | TRBJ2-5 | TRBV5-1
TGTGCCAGTACCGTCGGTCGGGGGAGCAATCAGCCCCAGCATTTT | CASTVGRGSNQPQHF | . | . | TRBJ1-5 | TRBV19
TGCGCCAGCAGCTTGGAGGCCAGGGGCGCCTACGAGCAGTACTTC | CASSLEARGAYEQYF | . | . | TRBJ2-7 | TRBV5-1
TGCAGCGTTGTTTTTCAGGAAGGGAGAGGCTCTGGAAACACCATATATTTT | CSVVFQEGRGSGNTIYF | . | . | TRBJ1-3 | TRBV29-1
TGTGCCAGCAGGGGGCCCAATGAGCAGTTCTTC | CASRGPNEQFF | . | . | TRBJ2-1 | TRBV28
TGTGCCAGCAGCTTACACGGGACAGAGACAGATACGCAGTATTTT | CASSLHGTETDTQYF | TRBD1 | . | TRBJ2-3 | TRBV11-3
TGTGCCAGCAGTGTACGGGCCGGCCTGTCCTATGGCTACACCTTC | CASSVRAGLSYGYTF | . | . | TRBJ1-2 | TRBV25-1
TGTGCCAGCAGCTTAGCGCCCGGCGGGGCGAGAGATACGCAGTATTTT | CASSLAPGGARDTQYF | . | few | TRBJ2-3 | TRBV11-1
TGTGCCAGCTCACCACCAGGGACAGGGGGCAACTATGGCTACACCTTC | CASSPPGTGGNYGYTF | TRBD1 | . | TRBJ1-2 | TRBV18
TGTGCCACCACCCTTGGACCTCGCAGAGCTTTCTTT | CATTLGPRRAFF | . | few | TRBJ1-1 | TRBV19
TGTGCCAGCAGCCAAGATCGCCAGTATAATTCACCCCTCCACTTT | CASSQDRQYNSPLHF | . | . | TRBJ1-6 | TRBV4-2
TGTGCCAGCGCACGGGGGTTACTCAGCGCTGGAAACACCATATATTTT | CASARGLLSAGNTIYF | . | . | TRBJ1-3 | TRBV18
TGTGCCAGCAGCCCTAATTACAGGGGTACAGATACGCAGTATTTT | CASSPNYRGTDTQYF | TRBD1 | . | TRBJ2-3 | TRBV11-2
TGTGCCAGCAGCATGACAGGGACTAACTATGGCTACACCTTC | CASSMTGTNYGYTF | TRBD1 | . | TRBJ1-2 | TRBV6-5
TGTGCCAGCAACGGCCGTACAGGGGGGTCCACAGATACGCAGTATTTT | CASNGRTGGSTDTQYF | TRBD1 | . | TRBJ2-3 | TRBV2
TGTGCCAGTAGTAGAGACAGGATTGGTAATTCACCCCTCCACTTT | CASSRDRIGNSPLHF | . | once | TRBJ1-6 | TRBV19
TGTGCCAGCAGCCACCGGGACGGCAAGACCCAGTACTTC | CASSHRDGKTQYF | . | . | TRBJ2-5 | TRBV6-5
TGTGCCAGCTCACCCAGACAGGGCGGTGGTGAAAAACTGTTTTTT | CASSPRQGGGEKLFF | TRBD1 | . | TRBJ1-4 | TRBV18
TGTGCCAGCAGCCATACAGATTCACCTTCCTTC | CASSHTDSPSF | . | . | TRBJ1-2 | TRBV11-2
TGTGCCAGCAGCCAAAGTCGCTCCGGGACAGGGGGCCCGAACTATGGCTACACCTTC | CASSQSRSGTGGPNYGYTF | TRBD1 | . | TRBJ1-2 | TRBV16
TGTGCCAGCAAGCAATGGGAGGGGCTCTGTGATAATTCACCCCTCCACTTT | CASKQWEGLCDNSPLHF | . | . | TRBJ1-6 | TRBV11-1
TGTGCCAGTAGTTCCCTCACAGGGGCCGGGGCCACCGGGGAGCTGTTTTTT | CASSSLTGAGATGELFF | TRBD1 | once | TRBJ2-2 | TRBV19
TGTGCCAGCAGCACGGGACAGAGGAACACTGAAGCTTTCTTT | CASSTGQRNTEAFF | TRBD1 | . | TRBJ1-1 | TRBV7-2
TGCGCCAGCAGCTTGGTGAGGGACAAATCTGAGCAGTTCTTC | CASSLVRDKSEQFF | . | once | TRBJ2-1 | TRBV5-1
TGTGCCAGCTCACCCACCCGGACAGGGGACGAGCAGTACTTC | CASSPTRTGDEQYF | TRBD1 | . | TRBJ2-7 | TRBV18
TGCGCCAGCAGCTCGGCCCCGGGACAGGGGGCGCGGAACACTGAAGCTTTCTTT | CASSSAPGQGARNTEAFF | TRBD1 | . | TRBJ1-1 | TRBV5-1
TGTGCCAGCAGCTTAATTCGTGGGGGCGGGCATACGCAGTATTTT | CASSLIRGGGHTQYF | . | . | TRBJ2-3 | TRBV11-2
TGTGCCAGTAGATATAGCGGGGGGGCCGGATACAATGAGCAGTTCTTC | CASRYSGGAGYNEQFF | TRBD2 | . | TRBJ2-1 | TRBV19
TGTGCCAGCAGCTTAGTCGGCGGAACCTATAATGACTACGAGCAGTACTTC | CASSLVGGTYNDYEQYF | . | . | TRBJ2-7 | TRBV11-2
TGCGCCAGCAGCTTCGCTGCGACAGGGCTTGGCTACACCTTC | CASSFAATGLGYTF | TRBD1 | . | TRBJ1-2 | TRBV5-1
TGTGCCAGCAGCGCCGTGGGACTAGATAGCACAGATACGCAGTATTTT | CASSAVGLDSTDTQYF | TRBD2 | . | TRBJ2-3 | TRBV5-5
TGTGCCAGCAGCTTGTCTAGCGGGGGGGTAAAAGAGACCCAGTACTTC | CASSLSSGGVKETQYF | TRBD2 | . | TRBJ2-5 | TRBV5-4
TGTGCCTCCCAGGGGACATTGAACACTGAAGCTTTCTTT | CASQGTLNTEAFF | . | . | TRBJ1-1 | TRBV10-3
TGTGCCAGCAGGGCACTAGCGGTAGAGACCCAGTACTTC | CASRALAVETQYF | TRBD2 | . | TRBJ2-5 | TRBV6-1
TGTGCCAGTACCCCCTCGACAGGGATCGGCAACGAGCAGTACTTC | CASTPSTGIGNEQYF | TRBD1 | once | TRBJ2-7 | TRBV19
TGTGCCAGCAGTCCGGACGGGTTTAGCAATCAGCCCCAGCATTTT | CASSPDGFSNQPQHF | . | . | TRBJ1-5 | TRBV6-5
TGTGCCAGCAGCTATGGAGGCACCGGGGAGCTGTTTTTT | CASSYGGTGELFF | . | once | TRBJ2-2 | TRBV5-4
TGTGCCAGTAGTACGGGGACAGTCAATAATTCACCCCTCCACTTT | CASSTGTVNNSPLHF | TRBD1 | . | TRBJ1-6 | TRBV19
TGTGCCAGCAGTCTGCAGAGGGACTACACCTTC | CASSLQRDYTF | . | . | TRBJ1-2 | TRBV6-1
TGTGCCAGCAGCTTGGGGACACACTCTGGGGCCAACGTCCTGACTTTC | CASSLGTHSGANVLTF | . | . | TRBJ2-6 | TRBV5-4